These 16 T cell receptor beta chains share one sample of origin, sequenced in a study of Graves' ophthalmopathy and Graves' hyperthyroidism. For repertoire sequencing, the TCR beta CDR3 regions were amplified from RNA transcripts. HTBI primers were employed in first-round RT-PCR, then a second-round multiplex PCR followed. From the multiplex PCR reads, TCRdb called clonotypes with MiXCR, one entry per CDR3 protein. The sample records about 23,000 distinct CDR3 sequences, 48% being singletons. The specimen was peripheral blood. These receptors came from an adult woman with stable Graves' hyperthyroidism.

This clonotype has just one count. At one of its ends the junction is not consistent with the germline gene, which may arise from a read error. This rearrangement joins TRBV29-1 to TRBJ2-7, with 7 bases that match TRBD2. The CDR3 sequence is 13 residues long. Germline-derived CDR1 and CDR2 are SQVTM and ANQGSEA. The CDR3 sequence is CSVGRDGSYEQYF. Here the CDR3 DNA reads TGCAGTGTTGGGAGGGACGGATCCTACGAGCAGTACTTC.

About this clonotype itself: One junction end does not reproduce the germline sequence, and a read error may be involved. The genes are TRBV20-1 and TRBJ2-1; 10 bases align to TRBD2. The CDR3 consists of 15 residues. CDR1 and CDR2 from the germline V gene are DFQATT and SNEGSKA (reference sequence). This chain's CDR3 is CSAVAGGLGGEEQCF. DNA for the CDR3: TGCAGTGCTGTAGCGGGAGGTTTGGGTGGAGAGGAGCAGTGCTTC.

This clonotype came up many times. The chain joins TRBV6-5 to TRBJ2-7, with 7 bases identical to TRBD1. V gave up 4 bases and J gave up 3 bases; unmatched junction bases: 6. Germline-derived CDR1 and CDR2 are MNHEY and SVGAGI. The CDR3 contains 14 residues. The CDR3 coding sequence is TGTGCCAGCAGTTCCGGGACAGCCCACTACGAGCAGTACTTC. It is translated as CASSSGTAHYEQYF.

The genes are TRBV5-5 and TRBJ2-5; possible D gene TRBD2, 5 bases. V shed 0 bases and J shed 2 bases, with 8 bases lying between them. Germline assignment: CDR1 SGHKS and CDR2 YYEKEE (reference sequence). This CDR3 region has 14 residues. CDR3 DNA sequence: TGTGCCAGCAGCTTGGGTTCGGGACAAGAGACCCAGTACTTC. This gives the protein CASSLGSGQETQYF.

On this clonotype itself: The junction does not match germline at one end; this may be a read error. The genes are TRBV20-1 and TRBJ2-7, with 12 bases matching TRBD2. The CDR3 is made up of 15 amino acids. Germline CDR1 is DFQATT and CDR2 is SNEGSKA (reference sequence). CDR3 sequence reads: CGASGLAGRAYEQCF. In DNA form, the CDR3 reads TGCGGTGCTTCGGGACTAGCGGGCCGCGCCTACGAGCAGTGCTTC.

The CDR3, as DNA: TGTGCCAGCAGCAAGACAGGGGGTCATGGCTACACCTTC. Amino acid sequence: CASSKTGGHGYTF. This chain links TRBV7-2 with TRBJ1-2; 9 bases align to TRBD1. The CDR3 spans 13 residues. Germline trimming cut 5 bases from V and 6 bases from J; bases unmatched to any gene: 4. Germline V lookup: CDR1 SGHTA, CDR2 FQGNSA.

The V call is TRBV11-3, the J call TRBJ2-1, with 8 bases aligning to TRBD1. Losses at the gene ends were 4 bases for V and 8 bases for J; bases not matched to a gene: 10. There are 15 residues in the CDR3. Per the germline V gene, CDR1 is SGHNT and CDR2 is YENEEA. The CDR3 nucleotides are TGTGCCAGCAGCTCACCGGGACAGGATTCCGATGAGCAGTTCTTC. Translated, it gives CASSSPGQDSDEQFF.

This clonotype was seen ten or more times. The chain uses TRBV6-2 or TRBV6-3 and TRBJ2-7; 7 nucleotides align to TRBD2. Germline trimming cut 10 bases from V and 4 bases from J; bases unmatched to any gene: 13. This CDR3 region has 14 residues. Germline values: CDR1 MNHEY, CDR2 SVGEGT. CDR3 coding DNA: TGTGCCACGAGATTGACTAGCCAGACTTACGAGCAGTACTTC. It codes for CATRLTSQTYEQYF.

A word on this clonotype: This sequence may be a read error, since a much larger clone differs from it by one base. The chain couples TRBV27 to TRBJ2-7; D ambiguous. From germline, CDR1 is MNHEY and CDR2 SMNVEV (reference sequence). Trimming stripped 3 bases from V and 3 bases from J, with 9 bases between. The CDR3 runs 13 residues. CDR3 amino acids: CASSFGRVYEQYF. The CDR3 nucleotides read TGTGCCAGCAGTTTCGGCCGAGTCTACGAGCAGTACTTC.

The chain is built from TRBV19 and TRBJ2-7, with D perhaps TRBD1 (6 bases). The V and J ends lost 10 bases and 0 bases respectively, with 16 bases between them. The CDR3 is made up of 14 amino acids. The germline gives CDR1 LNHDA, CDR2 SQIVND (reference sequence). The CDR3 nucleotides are TGTGCCACAACCAACCAGGACAGCTCCTACGAGCAGTACTTC. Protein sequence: CATTNQDSSYEQYF.

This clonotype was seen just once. The CDR3 DNA sequence: TGTGCCAGTAGCCAGCGGGAAGGTACAGATACGCAGTATTTT. Protein: CASSQREGTDTQYF. The rearrangement uses TRBV19 and TRBJ2-3; 7 nucleotides agree with TRBD2. V shed 6 bases and J 3 bases; nucleotides not matched to a gene: 6. CDR1 is LNHDA and CDR2 is SQIVND in the germline V gene (reference sequence). The CDR3 covers 14 residues.

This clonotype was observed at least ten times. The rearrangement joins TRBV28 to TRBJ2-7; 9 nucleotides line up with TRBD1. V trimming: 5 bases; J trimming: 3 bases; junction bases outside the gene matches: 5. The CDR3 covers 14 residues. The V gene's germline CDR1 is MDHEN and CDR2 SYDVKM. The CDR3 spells CASSAWDRVYEQYF. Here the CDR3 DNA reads TGTGCCAGCAGTGCCTGGGACAGGGTCTACGAGCAGTACTTC.

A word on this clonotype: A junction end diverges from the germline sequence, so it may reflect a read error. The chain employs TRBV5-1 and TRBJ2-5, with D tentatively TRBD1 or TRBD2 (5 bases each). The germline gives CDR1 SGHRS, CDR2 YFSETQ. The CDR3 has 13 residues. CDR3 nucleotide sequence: TGCACCAGCAGCCGGGACCACCAAGAGACCCAGTACTTC. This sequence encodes CTSSRDHQETQYF.

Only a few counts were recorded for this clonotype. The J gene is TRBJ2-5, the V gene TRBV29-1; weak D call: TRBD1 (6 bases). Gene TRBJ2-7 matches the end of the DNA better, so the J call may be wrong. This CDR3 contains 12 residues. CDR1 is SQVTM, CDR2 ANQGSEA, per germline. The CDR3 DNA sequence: TGCAGCGTGCTGACAGGTTCCCACGAGCAGTACTTC. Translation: CSVLTGSHEQYF.

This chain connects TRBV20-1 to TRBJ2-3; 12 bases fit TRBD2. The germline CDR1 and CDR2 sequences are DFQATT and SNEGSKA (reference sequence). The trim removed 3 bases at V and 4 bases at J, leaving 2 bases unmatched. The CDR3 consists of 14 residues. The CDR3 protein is CSARTSGSADTQYF. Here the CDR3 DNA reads TGCAGTGCTAGGACTAGCGGGAGTGCAGATACGCAGTATTTT.

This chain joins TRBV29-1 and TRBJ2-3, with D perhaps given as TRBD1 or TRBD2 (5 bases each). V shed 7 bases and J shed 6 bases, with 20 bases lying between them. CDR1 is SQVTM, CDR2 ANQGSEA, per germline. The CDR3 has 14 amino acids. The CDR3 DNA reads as TGCAGCGCTGAGGGGCCTATACACACTGATACGCAGTATTTT. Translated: CSAEGPIHTDTQYF.